These 14 T cell receptor beta chains originate from one sample sequenced in a study of shared clonotypes between healthy human individuals. Repertoires were generated with immunoSEQ multiplex PCR, while TCRdb's copy carries only in-frame clones and drops some. The table shows around 620,000 clones, with approximately 95% occurring only once. CD45RO-negative CD8 cells positively selected for CCR7 made up the naive population, which excluded terminally differentiated effector memory CD45RA+ cells. The sample taken for sequencing was naive CD8+ T cells sorted from blood. The receptors originated from a woman in her 30s in good health.

The chain links TRBV18 to TRBJ2-7; weak D call: TRBD1 (6 bases). V was trimmed by 6 bases and J by 6 bases, leaving 21 bases between them. This CDR3 is 15 amino acids long. The germline V gene encodes CDR1 KGHSH and CDR2 LQKENI. The CDR3 DNA reads TGTGCCAGCTCGCCTGGGACATCCTTTTCGGGCGAGCAGTACTTC. This sequence encodes CASSPGTSFSGEQYF.

The rearrangement links TRBV9 to TRBJ2-2; 8 nucleotides align to TRBD1. Losses at the gene ends were 3 bases for V and 6 bases for J; bases not matched to a gene: 4. CDR1 is SGDLS and CDR2 is YYNGEE in the germline V gene. The length of the CDR3 is 14 residues. The chain's CDR3 is CASSEWTGPGELFF. As DNA, the CDR3 is TGTGCCAGCAGCGAATGGACAGGGCCCGGGGAGCTGTTTTTT. The complete variable domain, with remaining parts taken from reference TRBV9 and TRBJ2-2, reads DSGVTQTPKHLITATGQRVTLRCSPRSGDLSVYWYQQSLDQGLQFLIQYYNGEERAKGNILERFSAQQFPDLHSELNLSSLELGDSALYFCASSEWTGPGELFFGEGSRLTVL.

The gene calls are TRBV4-2 and TRBJ1-2; 11 nucleotides align to TRBD1. The CDR3 loop spans 17 amino acids. V shed 0 bases and J 7 bases; nucleotides not matched to a gene: 10. Per the germline V gene, CDR1 is LGHNA and CDR2 is YNFKEQ. CDR3 residues: CASSQEEGQGAIVGYTF. For the CDR3, the DNA is TGTGCCAGCAGCCAAGAGGAAGGACAGGGGGCGATTGTTGGCTACACCTTC.

This clone showed up just once. The chain is built from TRBV7-2 and TRBJ1-2; D is unresolved. Trimming left V 2 bases short and J 0 bases short, with 7 bases between. CDR3 length: 14 amino acids. Germline V gene lookup returns CDR1 SGHTA and CDR2 FQGNSA. The CDR3 bases are TGTGCCAGCAGCTTACGGAACGCTAACTATGGCTACACCTTC. It translates to CASSLRNANYGYTF.

This clone was observed a single time. The V and J genes are TRBV5-1 and TRBJ2-3; 7 bases line up with TRBD2. Trimming removed 1 base from V and 4 bases from J; junction bases left unmatched: 9. The CDR3 extends over 16 amino acids. CDR1 is SGHRS, CDR2 YFSETQ, per germline. This CDR3 reads CASSLYSGSLADTQYF. CDR3 sequence (DNA): TGCGCCAGCAGCTTGTATAGCGGGTCCCTCGCAGATACGCAGTATTTT.

The chain recombines TRBV30 with TRBJ1-1, with D unresolved. The CDR3 runs 12 residues. Trimming cost V 3 bases and J 0 bases, with 5 bases left between them. CDR1 is GTSNPN and CDR2 is SVGIG in the germline V gene (reference sequence). CDR3 loop: CAWRQLNTEAFF. In DNA form, the CDR3 reads TGTGCCTGGAGGCAGTTGAACACTGAAGCTTTCTTT.

V is TRBV2 and J is TRBJ1-6; 11 bases match TRBD1. V lost 7 bases, J lost 7 bases, and 6 bases stayed unmatched. This CDR3 has 15 residues. Germline CDR1 SNHLY, CDR2 FYNNEI. The CDR3 region is CASKGGQGENSPLHF. The CDR3 coding sequence is TGTGCCAGCAAAGGGGGACAGGGGGAAAATTCACCCCTCCACTTT.

The V gene is TRBV11-2, the J gene TRBJ2-3; TRBD1 aligns across 10 bases. Germline V gives CDR1 SGHAT, CDR2 FQNNGV. The CDR3 has 16 residues. Unmatched junction bases numbered 10, after V lost 5 bases and J lost 5 bases. This CDR3 reads CASSLTGTGVIDTQYF. The CDR3 region has the DNA TGTGCCAGCAGCCTAACCGGGACAGGGGTGATAGATACGCAGTATTTT.

DNA of the CDR3: TGCGCCAGCAGCAAAAGGGGACAGGGGGACGAGACCCAGTACTTC. Translating it yields CASSKRGQGDETQYF. V usage is TRBV5-1 and J usage is TRBJ2-5, with 11 bases matching TRBD1. Germline CDR1 is SGHRS and CDR2 is YFSETQ. CDR3 size: 15 residues. With V trimmed by 4 bases and J by 5 bases, 7 bases remained unmatched. Full variable domain (rest looked up from reference TRBV5-1 and TRBJ2-5): KAGVTQTPRYLIKTRGQQVTLSCSPISGHRSVSWYQQTPGQGLQFLFEYFSETQRNKGNFPGRFSGRQFSNSRSEMNVSTLELGDSALYLCASSKRGQGDETQYFGPGTRLLVL.

This clone occurred a few times. The rearrangement joins TRBV5-8 to TRBJ1-5; no reliable D call. This CDR3 spans 14 amino acids. Trimming took 1 base from V and 6 from J, leaving 11 bases between them. The V gene's germline CDR1 is SGHTS and CDR2 YDEGEE. CDR3 in DNA: TGTGCCAGCAGCTTGATAGGGAAGAGTCAGCCCCAGCATTTT. Its protein is CASSLIGKSQPQHF.

The chain joins TRBV19 to TRBJ1-5; D not resolved. The CDR3 is made up of 10 amino acids. Trimming removed 7 bases at V and 5 bases at J, with 3 bases between. The germline V gene encodes CDR1 LNHDA and CDR2 SQIVND (reference sequence). CDR3 residues: CASNDQPQHF. As DNA, the CDR3 is TGTGCCAGTAATGATCAGCCCCAGCATTTT.

This clone was seen once. The rearrangement links TRBV7-8 to TRBJ1-2; D is unresolved. The CDR3 runs to 13 residues. Germline values: CDR1 SGHVS, CDR2 FQNEAQ. Trimming left V 2 bases short and J 3 bases short, with 7 bases between. In DNA form, the CDR3 reads TGTGCCAGCAGCTTAAGGGCTGACTATGGCTACACCTTC. Its translation: CASSLRADYGYTF.

This clone was seen only a few times. The V gene is TRBV29-1, the J gene TRBJ1-1, with 7 nucleotides matching TRBD1. V lost 6 bases and J lost 5; bases outside the gene matches: 9. Germline V gene sequence: CDR1 SQVTM, CDR2 ANQGSEA. This CDR3 has 13 amino acids. The CDR3 sequence: CSVRDSSGTEAFF. The CDR3, as DNA: TGCAGCGTAAGGGACAGTTCGGGGACTGAAGCTTTCTTT.

This clone was seen just once. The chain joins TRBV9 to TRBJ2-3; 8 bases are shared with TRBD2. The CDR3 has 17 residues. The J segment lost 4 bases and the V segment lost 4 bases, leaving 14 bases of the junction unmatched. The germline CDR1 and CDR2 sequences are SGDLS and YYNGEE. The CDR3 DNA sequence: TGTGCCAGCAGCCCACCCTTAGCGGGACTAGGAGCAGATACGCAGTATTTT. Protein: CASSPPLAGLGADTQYF.